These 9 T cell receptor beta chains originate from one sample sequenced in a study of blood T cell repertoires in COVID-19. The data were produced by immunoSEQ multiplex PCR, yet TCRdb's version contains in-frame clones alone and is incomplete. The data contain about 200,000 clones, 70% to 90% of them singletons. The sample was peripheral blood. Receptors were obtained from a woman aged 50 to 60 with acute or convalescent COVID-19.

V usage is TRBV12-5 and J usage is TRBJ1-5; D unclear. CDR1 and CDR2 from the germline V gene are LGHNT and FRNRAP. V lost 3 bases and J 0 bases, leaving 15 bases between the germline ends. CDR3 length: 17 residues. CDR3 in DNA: TGTGCTAGTGGTTTTTTGGGGTCGGGGAATAGCAATCAGCCCCAGCATTTT. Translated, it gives CASGFLGSGNSNQPQHF.

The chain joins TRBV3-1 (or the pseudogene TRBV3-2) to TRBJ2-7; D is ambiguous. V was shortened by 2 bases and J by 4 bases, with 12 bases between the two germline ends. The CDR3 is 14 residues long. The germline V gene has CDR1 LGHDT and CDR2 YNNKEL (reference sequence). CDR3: CASSQSHREYEQYF. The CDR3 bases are TGTGCCAGCAGCCAATCGCACAGAGAATACGAGCAGTACTTC.

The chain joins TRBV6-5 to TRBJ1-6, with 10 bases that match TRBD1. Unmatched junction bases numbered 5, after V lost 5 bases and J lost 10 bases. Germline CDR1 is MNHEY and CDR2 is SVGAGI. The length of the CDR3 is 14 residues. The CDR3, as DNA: TGTGCCAGCAGTACGACAGGGGGCCACTCACCCCTCCACTTT. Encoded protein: CASSTTGGHSPLHF.

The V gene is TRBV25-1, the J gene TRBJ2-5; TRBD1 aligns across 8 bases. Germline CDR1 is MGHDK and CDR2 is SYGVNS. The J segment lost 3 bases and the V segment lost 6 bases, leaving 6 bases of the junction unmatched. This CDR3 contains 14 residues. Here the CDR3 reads CASRDRVWKETQYF. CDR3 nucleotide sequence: TGTGCCAGCAGGGACAGGGTATGGAAAGAGACCCAGTACTTC.

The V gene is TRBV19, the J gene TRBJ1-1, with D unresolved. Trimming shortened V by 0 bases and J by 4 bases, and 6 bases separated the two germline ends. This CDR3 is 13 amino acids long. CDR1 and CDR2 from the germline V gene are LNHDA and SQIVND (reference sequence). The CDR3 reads CASSIDTSTEAFF. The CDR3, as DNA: TGTGCCAGTAGTATAGATACGAGCACTGAAGCTTTCTTT.

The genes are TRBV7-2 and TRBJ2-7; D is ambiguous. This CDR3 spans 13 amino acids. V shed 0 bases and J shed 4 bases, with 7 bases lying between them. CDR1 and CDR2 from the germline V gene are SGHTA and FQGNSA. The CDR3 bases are TGTGCCAGCAGCTTAGCATTAATATACGAGCAGTACTTC. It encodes CASSLALIYEQYF.

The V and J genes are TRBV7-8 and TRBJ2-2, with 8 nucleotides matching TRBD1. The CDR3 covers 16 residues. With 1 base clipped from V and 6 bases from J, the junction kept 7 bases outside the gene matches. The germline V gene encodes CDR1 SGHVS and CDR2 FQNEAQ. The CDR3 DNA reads TGTGCCAGCAGCTTAGTCGCAAACAGGGGGGCCGGGGAGCTGTTTTTT. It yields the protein CASSLVANRGAGELFF.

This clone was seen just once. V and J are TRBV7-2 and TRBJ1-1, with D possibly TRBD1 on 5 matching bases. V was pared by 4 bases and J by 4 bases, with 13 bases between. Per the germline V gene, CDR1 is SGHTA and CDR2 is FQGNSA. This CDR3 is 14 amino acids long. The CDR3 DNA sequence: TGTGCCAGCAGCTGGGGGGTGGAGGGCACTGAAGCTTTCTTT. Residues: CASSWGVEGTEAFF.

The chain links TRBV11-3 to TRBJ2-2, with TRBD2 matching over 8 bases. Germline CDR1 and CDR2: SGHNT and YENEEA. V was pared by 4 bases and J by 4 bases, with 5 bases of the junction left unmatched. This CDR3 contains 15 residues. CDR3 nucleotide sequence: TGTGCCAGCAGCTCCGGGACTAGAAGCACCGGGGAGCTGTTTTTT. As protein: CASSSGTRSTGELFF.